The 2 T cell receptor beta chains below come from one sample, sequenced in a study of CD8+CD57+ T cells in acquired aplastic anemia. The sequenced patients had an expansion of CD8+CD57+ cells seen by flow cytometry. Researchers used genomic DNA as the template to profile TCR beta VDJ and CDR3. TCRdb itself ran the reads through MiXCR, one entry per CDR3 protein. The sample lists 80,000 to 100,000 distinct CDR3 sequences; 55% to 75% were seen once. Sequencing was done on a sample of sorted CD4+, CD8+, or CD8+CD57+ T cells (not recorded which) from PBMCs. The receptors shown here come from a human donor with aplastic anemia.

The J gene is TRBJ2-1, the V gene TRBV11-2, with 13 bases identical to TRBD2. The CDR3 spans 16 residues. After removal of 5 bases from V and 4 bases from J, the junction contained 5 bases not matched to a gene. Germline loops: CDR1 SGHAT, CDR2 FQNNGV. The CDR3 sequence is CASSRTSGSGYNEQFF. CDR3 bases: TGTGCCAGCAGCAGGACTAGCGGGAGTGGATACAATGAGCAGTTCTTC. Variable domain in full (rest from reference TRBV11-2 and TRBJ2-1): EAGVAQSPRYKIIEKRQSVAFWCNPISGHATLYWYQQILGQGPKLLIQFQNNGVVDDSQLPKDRFSAERLKGVDSTLKIQPAKLEDSAVYLCASSRTSGSGYNEQFFGPGTRLTVL.

The genes are TRBV2 and TRBJ2-7; TRBD2 aligns across 10 bases. Trimming removed 3 bases from V and 6 bases from J; junction bases left unmatched: 5. Germline V gene lookup returns CDR1 SNHLY and CDR2 FYNNEI. The CDR3 spans 14 residues. This CDR3 reads CASSELAGAVEQYF. CDR3 nucleotide sequence: TGTGCCAGCAGTGAGCTAGCGGGAGCAGTCGAGCAGTACTTC.